Each of the 11 T cell receptor beta chains below was sequenced from the same sample in a study of regulatory T cells in long-lasting Graves disease. Sample time point: persistent/refractory GD, antithyroid drugs over 5 years with positive TRAb. RNA from PBMCs was the source of the TCR library. For TCR beta, libraries came from iRepertoire HTBI primers and Arm-PCR of CDR3 regions. TCRdb re-called the multiplex PCR reads with MiXCR, one entry per CDR3 protein. The sample consists of approximately 380,000 distinct CDR3 sequences, less than 25% of them appearing once. The specimen comprised peripheral blood mononuclear cells (PBMCs), sampled when the disease was refractory, from a patient treated with antithyroid drugs. The receptor source for this set is a female donor with Graves disease.

This clonotype showed up many times. CDR3 nucleotides: TGTGCCACCAGTGCGGGGACAGGGGGCTACGAGCAGTACTTC. It is translated as CATSAGTGGYEQYF. The V gene is TRBV24-1, the J gene TRBJ2-7; TRBD1 aligns across 11 bases. Germline CDR1 reads KGHDR; CDR2 reads SFDVKD. V lost 5 bases to trimming and J lost 3 bases; unmatched junction nucleotides: 2. This CDR3 is 14 amino acids long.

In this sample, this clonotype turned up many times. V is TRBV6-1 and J is TRBJ2-2; weak D call: TRBD2 (6 bases). Trimming took 7 bases from V and 0 from J, leaving 15 bases between them. The V gene's germline CDR1 is MNHNS and CDR2 SASEGT. The CDR3 loop spans 16 amino acids. CDR3 in amino acids: CASTRRDFANTGELFF. The CDR3 DNA is TGTGCCAGCACCCGGCGGGATTTCGCGAACACCGGGGAGCTGTTTTTT.

This clonotype was detected ten times or more. The chain joins TRBV20-1 to TRBJ2-7; D gene unclear. Germline V gene sequence: CDR1 DFQATT, CDR2 SNEGSKA (reference sequence). Deletions cut 0 bases from V and 2 bases from J, with 11 bases between. This CDR3 has 14 residues. The CDR3 sequence is CSARDPRRAYEQYF. The CDR3 bases are TGCAGTGCTAGAGATCCCCGGAGAGCCTACGAGCAGTACTTC.

The chain carries TRBV18 and TRBJ1-1; D is uncertain. The CDR3 is 13 amino acids. V was pared by 0 bases and J by 8 bases, with 10 bases between. The V gene's germline CDR1 is KGHSH and CDR2 LQKENI. CDR3 in amino acids: CASSPPDGREAFF. The CDR3 bases are TGTGCCAGCTCACCACCGGACGGGAGAGAAGCTTTCTTT.

The rearrangement uses TRBV27 and TRBJ1-2; 9 bases map to TRBD1. V shed 5 bases and J 6 bases; nucleotides not matched to a gene: 16. Per germline, CDR1 MNHEY and CDR2 SMNVEV (reference sequence). The CDR3 loop spans 17 amino acids. This CDR3 reads CASSLKTPGQGFHGYTF. For the CDR3, the DNA is TGTGCCAGCAGTCTGAAGACTCCGGGACAGGGCTTTCATGGCTACACCTTC.

There are many counts of this clonotype. The rearrangement uses TRBV28 and TRBJ2-7; 8 bases line up with TRBD2. The V and J ends lost 4 bases and 2 bases, in that order; junction bases with no gene match: 10. The germline CDR1 and CDR2 sequences are MDHEN and SYDVKM. CDR3 length: 16 amino acids. In DNA form, the CDR3 reads TGTGCCAGCAGTTCACCCGGGGGGGACACCGCCTACGAGCAGTACTTC. Amino acids: CASSSPGGDTAYEQYF.

This clonotype was picked up one time. This sequence joins TRBV12-3 or TRBV12-4 and TRBJ2-3, with 8 bases lining up with TRBD2. This CDR3 comprises 12 residues. The junction had 6 bases not matched to a gene; V was cut back by 5 bases and J by 11 bases. CDR3 sequence (DNA): TGTGCCAGCAGTGAAGCGGGAGAGGGGCAGTATTTT. This translates into CASSEAGEGQYF.

The chain's CDR3 is CASSQGPNILTGELFF. In nucleotides, the CDR3 is TGTGCCAGCAGCCAAGGGCCAAACATACTCACCGGGGAGCTGTTTTTT. This chain links TRBV3-1 with TRBJ2-2, with unresolved D. The CDR3 is 16 residues long. With 1 base removed from V and 4 bases from J, the gap between germline ends came to 13 bases. Per germline, CDR1 LGHDT and CDR2 YNNKEL (reference sequence).

This clonotype has at least ten counts. The chain recombines TRBV3-1 with TRBJ2-1, with 7 bases fitting TRBD2. The CDR3 is made up of 17 amino acids. Per the germline V gene, CDR1 is LGHDT and CDR2 is YNNKEL (reference sequence). V lost 0 bases to trimming and J lost 4 bases; unmatched junction nucleotides: 9. This CDR3 reads CASSQEIGRGLYNEQFF. The CDR3 coding sequence is TGTGCCAGCAGCCAAGAAATTGGAAGGGGACTATACAATGAGCAGTTCTTC.

CDR3 loop: CATSDRVNTGELFF. The CDR3 DNA is TGTGCCACCAGTGATCGAGTAAACACCGGGGAGCTGTTTTTT. The genes are TRBV24-1 and TRBJ2-2, with unresolved D. Germline CDR1 and CDR2: KGHDR and SFDVKD. This CDR3 spans 14 amino acids. The V end was cut by 3 bases, the J end by 2 bases, with 6 bases between.

This clonotype was observed many times. The chain carries TRBV20-1 and TRBJ1-1; weak D call: TRBD1 (5 bases). Between the trimmed V and J ends, which lost 3 bases and 7 bases, there was a span of 12 bases. Germline CDR1 reads DFQATT; CDR2 reads SNEGSKA (reference sequence). This CDR3 contains 12 residues. CDR3 sequence: CSASPGHNEAFF. Here the CDR3 DNA reads TGCAGTGCTAGCCCCGGACACAATGAAGCTTTCTTT.